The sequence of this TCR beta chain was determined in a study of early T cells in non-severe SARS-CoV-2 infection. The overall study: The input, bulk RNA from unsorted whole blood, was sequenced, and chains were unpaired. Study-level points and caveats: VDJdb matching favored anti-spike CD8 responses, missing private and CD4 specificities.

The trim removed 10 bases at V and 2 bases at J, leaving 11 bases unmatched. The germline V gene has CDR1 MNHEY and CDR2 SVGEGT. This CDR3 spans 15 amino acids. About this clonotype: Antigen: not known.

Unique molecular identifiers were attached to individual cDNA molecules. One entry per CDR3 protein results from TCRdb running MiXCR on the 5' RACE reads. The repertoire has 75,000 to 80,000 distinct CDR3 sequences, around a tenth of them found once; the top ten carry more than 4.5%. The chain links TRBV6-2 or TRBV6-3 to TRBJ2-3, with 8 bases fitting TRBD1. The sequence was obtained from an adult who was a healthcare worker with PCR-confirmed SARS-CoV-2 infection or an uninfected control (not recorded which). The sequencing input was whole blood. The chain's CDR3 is CATPPGQGPTDTQYF. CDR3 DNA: TGTGCCACCCCGCCTGGACAGGGCCCCACAGATACGCAGTATTTT.